The T cell receptor (beta chain) described here comes from a study of T cells in Graves' hyperthyroidism and ophthalmopathy. Together with thyroid ultrasound, orbital computed tomography, serum thyroxine and TRAb, clinical symptoms were used for diagnoses. This CDR3 is built from 15 residues. The V gene end was trimmed by 1 base and the J gene end by 5 bases; junction bases not matched to a gene: 5. Germline lookup yields CDR1 MNHEY and CDR2 SVGEGT. The source material, RNA transcripts, was used to amplify TCR beta CDR3 regions. During a first-round RT-PCR of the TCR CDR3, the HTBI primer set was used. Using its own MiXCR run on the multiplex PCR reads, TCRdb lists one record per CDR3 protein. The sample consists of fewer than 650,000 distinct CDR3 sequences, about 14% of them appearing once. This clonotype came up many times.

The TCR sequence derives from a woman younger than 30 with Graves' ophthalmopathy. What was sequenced was blood. The chain employs TRBV6-2 or TRBV6-3 and TRBJ2-5; 9 bases match TRBD2. The CDR3 DNA sequence: TGTGCCAGCAGTTACTACGGCGGGAGGGCTGAGACCCAGTACTTC. It translates to CASSYYGGRAETQYF.